This T cell receptor (beta chain) was sequenced for a study of cytotoxic CD8 clonotypes in ibrutinib-treated CLL. Study overall: By median 68 months, approximately 12 had progressed and some 14 stayed remitted; responses had been 2 complete and 24 partial. Specimens for response were gathered following a median about twelve months of therapy, spanning 6 to 36. Study-wide results and caveats: Treatment left the uncommon public clonotypes either contracted or stable in frequency. Progressing and sustained-remission patients had different sampling times.

Sequenced by immunoSEQ multiplex PCR; TCRdb stores in-frame clones only, minus some. The data contain 330,000 or so clones, roughly two thirds of them seen just once; the ten biggest clones take up around 6.5%. Germline loops: CDR1 SGHRS, CDR2 YFSETQ. The CDR3 contains 14 residues. Trimming left V 0 bases short and J 1 base short, with 7 bases between. Remarks on this clone: Its cognate antigen is unknown.

The receptor was isolated from a human donor with chronic lymphocytic leukemia. The material sequenced was PBMCs, taken after 36 months of ibrutinib treatment. V and J are TRBV5-1 and TRBJ1-1, with D unclear. As DNA, the CDR3 is TGCGCCAGCAGCTTGGCCCCGTCGAACACTGAAGCTTTCTTT. Amino acid sequence: CASSLAPSNTEAFF.